This TCR beta chain was found in a study of regulatory T cells in long-lasting Graves disease. Study findings and constraints: Possibly, too few samples lowered accuracy. Favored gene segments in persistent disease were TRBV28, TRBJ1-2 and TRBJ2-5. Persistent Graves' patients showed less TCR diversity than newly diagnosed ones. Persistent patients shared more public clonotypes (roughly 3,000) than newly diagnosed patients (under 1,000).

Regarding time point: persistent/refractory GD, antithyroid drugs over 5 years with positive TRAb. RNA extracted from PBMCs served as the sequencing template. In building TCR beta libraries, iRepertoire HTBI primers were used together with Arm-PCR of CDR3 regions. TCRdb redid the calling of the multiplex PCR reads with MiXCR, one entry per CDR3 protein. The table records 400,000 to 600,000 distinct CDR3 sequences, 20% to 25% of them present only once. CDR3 length: 14 amino acids. CDR1 and CDR2 from the germline V gene are MNHNS and SASEGT. As regards this clonotype: Its antigen is unidentified. This may arise from a read error, as a much more abundant clone is one base away.

The chain carries TRBV6-1 and TRBJ2-5; 8 bases fit TRBD1. The sample was peripheral blood mononuclear cells (PBMCs), taken when the disease was refractory, from a patient treated with antithyroid drugs. The sequence was obtained from a female donor with Graves disease. DNA of the CDR3: TGTACCAGCAGTGAAGGGACAGGACAAGAGACCCAGTACTTC. It is translated as CTSSEGTGQETQYF.